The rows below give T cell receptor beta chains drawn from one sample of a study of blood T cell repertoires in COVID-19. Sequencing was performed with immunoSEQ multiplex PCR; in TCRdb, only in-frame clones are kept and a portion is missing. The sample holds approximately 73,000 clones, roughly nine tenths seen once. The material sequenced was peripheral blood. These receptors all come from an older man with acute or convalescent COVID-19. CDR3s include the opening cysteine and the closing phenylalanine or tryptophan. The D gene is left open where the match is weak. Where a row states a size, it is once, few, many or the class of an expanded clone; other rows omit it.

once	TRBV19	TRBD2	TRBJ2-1	TGTGCCAGTAGTATTTCCGCCTCACTAGCGGGAGAAAGGAATGAGCAGTTCTTC	CASSISASLAGERNEQFF
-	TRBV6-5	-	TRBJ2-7	TGTGCCAGCATGAGGACCCTGGAGGGTGCCTACGAGCAGTACTTC	CASMRTLEGAYEQYF
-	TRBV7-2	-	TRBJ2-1	TGTGCCAGCAGCTTAGAGCAGGGGATGAATGAGCAGTTCTTC	CASSLEQGMNEQFF
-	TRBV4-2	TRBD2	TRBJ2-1	TGTGCCAGCAGCCAAGTTAGCGGGGGTAACAATGAGCAGTTCTTC	CASSQVSGGNNEQFF
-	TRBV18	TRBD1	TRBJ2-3	TGTGCCAGCTCTCCCGGGACAGGGGGCGATACGCAGTATTTT	CASSPGTGGDTQYF
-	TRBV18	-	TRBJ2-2	TGTGCCAGCTCACCAGGATCCGCCCGGGTGGGGGCCACCGGGGAGCTGTTTTTT	CASSPGSARVGATGELFF
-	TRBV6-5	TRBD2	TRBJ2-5	TGTGCCAGCAGTTATAGCGGGGGTGGAAAGACCCAGTACTTC	CASSYSGGGKTQYF
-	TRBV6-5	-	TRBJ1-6	TGTGCCAGCAGTTACGCCGTTGGGACTGGGTCACCCCTCCACTTT	CASSYAVGTGSPLHF
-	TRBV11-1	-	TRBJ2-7	TGTGCCAGCAGCCCCCGGGCTCCGCGGGACTCCTACGAGCAGTACTTC	CASSPRAPRDSYEQYF
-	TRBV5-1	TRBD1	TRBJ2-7	TGCGCCAGCAGCCACTCCGGGGACAGGGGGCACGAGCAGTACTTC	CASSHSGDRGHEQYF
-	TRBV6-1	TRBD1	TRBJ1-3	TGTGCCAGCAGTGAAGCGCTTCTTGGGACAGAAGGAAACACCATATATTTT	CASSEALLGTEGNTIYF
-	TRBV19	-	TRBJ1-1	TGTGCCAGTAGGGGAGGGAACACTGAAGCTTTCTTT	CASRGGNTEAFF
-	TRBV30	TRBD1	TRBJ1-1	TGTGCCTGGAGCCCCGGACAGGGAATGAACACTGAAGCTTTCTTT	CAWSPGQGMNTEAFF
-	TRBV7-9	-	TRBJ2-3	TGTGCCAGCAGCTTATCGGCTAGCGCAGATACGCAGTATTTT	CASSLSASADTQYF
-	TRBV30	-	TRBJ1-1	TGTGCCTGGAGTGGGCAAATGAACACTGAAGCTTTCTTT	CAWSGQMNTEAFF
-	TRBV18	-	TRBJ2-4	TGTGCCAGCTCACGAGGAGGGGCCTTGAACATTCAGTACTTC	CASSRGGALNIQYF
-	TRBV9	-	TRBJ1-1	TGTGCCAGCAGCGTAGGGGCAGAGAACACTGAAGCTTTCTTT	CASSVGAENTEAFF
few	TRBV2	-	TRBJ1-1	TGTGCCAGCAGTGAATTGCAACAGGGGAACACTGAAGCTTTCTTT	CASSELQQGNTEAFF
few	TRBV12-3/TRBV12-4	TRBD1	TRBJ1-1	TGTGCCAGCAGGACACAGGGGGGGCGTGCTTTCTTT	CASRTQGGRAFF
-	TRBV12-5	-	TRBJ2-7	TGTGCTAGTGGTACTTCGACACCCTCCTCCGAGCAGTACTTC	CASGTSTPSSEQYF
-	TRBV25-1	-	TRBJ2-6	TGTGCCAGCCTTGACAGCTCTGGGGCCAACGTCCTGACTTTC	CASLDSSGANVLTF
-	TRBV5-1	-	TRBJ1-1	TGCGCCAGCAGCTGGAGGACCGGGAACACTGAAGCTTTCTTT	CASSWRTGNTEAFF
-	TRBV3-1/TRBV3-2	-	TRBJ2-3	TGTGCCAGCAGCCAAGGCGCTAGCAAGGATACGCAGTATTTT	CASSQGASKDTQYF
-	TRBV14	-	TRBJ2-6	TGTGCCAGCAGCCAAGAGGTAACAGGGCTAGCCAACGTCCTGACTTTC	CASSQEVTGLANVLTF
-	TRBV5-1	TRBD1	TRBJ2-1	TGCGCCAGCAGCCAGACGGGACAGGGGAATGAGCAGTTCTTC	CASSQTGQGNEQFF
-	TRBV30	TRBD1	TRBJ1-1	TGTGCCTGGGGACAGGGGGCTACTGGCGCTTTCTTT	CAWGQGATGAFF
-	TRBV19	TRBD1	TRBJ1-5	TGTGCCAGTAGTACGGGACAGGTCTTGAGTAATCAGCCCCAGCATTTT	CASSTGQVLSNQPQHF
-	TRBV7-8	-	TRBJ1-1	TGTGCCAGCAGCCCTAAAGAGGGAAGGGTTGCTTTCTTT	CASSPKEGRVAFF
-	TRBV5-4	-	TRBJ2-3	TGTGCCAGCAGCGTACAGGGGACTAGCACAGATACGCAGTATTTT	CASSVQGTSTDTQYF
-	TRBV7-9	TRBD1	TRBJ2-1	TGTGCCAGCAGCTTGAGGGGGCAGTCGTACAATGAGCAGTTCTTC	CASSLRGQSYNEQFF
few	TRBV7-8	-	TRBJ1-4	TGTGCCAGCAGCGACAAAGGGAGGCGAGAAAAACTGTTTTTT	CASSDKGRREKLFF
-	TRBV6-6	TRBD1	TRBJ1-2	TGTGCCAGCAGTCAGACAGGGGACTATGGCTACACCTTC	CASSQTGDYGYTF
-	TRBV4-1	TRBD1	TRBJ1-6	TGCGCCAGCAGCCAAGTCGACAGGGAAAATTCACCCCTCCACTTT	CASSQVDRENSPLHF